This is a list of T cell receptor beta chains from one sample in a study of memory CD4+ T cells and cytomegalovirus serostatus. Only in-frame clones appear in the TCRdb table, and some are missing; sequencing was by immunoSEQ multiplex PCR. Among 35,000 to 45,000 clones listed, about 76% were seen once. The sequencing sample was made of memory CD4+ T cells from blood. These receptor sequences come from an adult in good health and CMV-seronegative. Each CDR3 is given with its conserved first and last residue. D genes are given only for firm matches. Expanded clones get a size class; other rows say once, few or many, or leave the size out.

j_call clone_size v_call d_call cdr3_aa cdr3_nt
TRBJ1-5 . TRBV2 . CASSEWLQGDQPQHF TGTGCCAGCAGTGAATGGTTACAGGGAGATCAGCCCCAGCATTTT
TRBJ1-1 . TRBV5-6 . CASSFLENTEAFF TGTGCCAGCAGCTTTTTAGAGAACACTGAAGCTTTCTTT
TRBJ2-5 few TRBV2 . CASSAVLGLNQETQYF TGTGCCAGCAGTGCGGTCCTTGGACTAAACCAAGAGACCCAGTACTTC
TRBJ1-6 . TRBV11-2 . CASSQGSPLHF TGTGCCAGCAGTCAGGGTTCACCCCTCCACTTT
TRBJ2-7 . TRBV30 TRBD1 CAWGNKGAHEQYF TGTGCCTGGGGGAATAAGGGGGCCCACGAGCAGTACTTC
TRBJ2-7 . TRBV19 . CASRNQGTGGDYEQYF TGTGCCAGCCGGAACCAGGGCACCGGAGGGGACTACGAGCAGTACTTC
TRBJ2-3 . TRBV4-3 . CASSQMLGGTDTQYF TGCGCCAGCAGCCAGATGTTGGGGGGCACAGATACGCAGTATTTT
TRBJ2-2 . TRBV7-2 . CASRPGTAGELFF TGTGCCAGCAGACCGGGGACGGCCGGGGAGCTGTTTTTT
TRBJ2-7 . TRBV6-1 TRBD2 CATTGTSGTYEQYF TGTGCCACCACCGGGACTAGCGGTACCTACGAGCAGTACTTC
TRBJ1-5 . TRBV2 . CASSEGQGGQPQHF TGTGCCAGCAGTGAGGGGCAGGGTGGGCAGCCCCAGCATTTT
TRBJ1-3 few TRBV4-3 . CASSQGASGNTIYF TGCGCCAGCAGCCAAGGAGCCTCTGGAAACACCATATATTTT
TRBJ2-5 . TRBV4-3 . CASSQGNGGETQYF TGCGCCAGCAGCCAAGGGAATGGGGGGGAGACCCAGTACTTC
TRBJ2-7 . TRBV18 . CASSPTGGANYEQYF TGTGCCAGCTCACCTACCGGTGGGGCTAATTACGAGCAGTACTTC
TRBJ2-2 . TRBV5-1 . CASTSRTGTGELFF TGCGCCAGCACATCTAGAACAGGGACCGGGGAGCTGTTTTTT
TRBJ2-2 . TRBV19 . CASSISGLMAGELFF TGTGCCAGTAGTATATCGGGACTTATGGCCGGGGAGCTGTTTTTT
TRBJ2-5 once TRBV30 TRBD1 CAWGTGHKETQYF TGTGCCTGGGGGACAGGCCACAAGGAGACCCAGTACTTC
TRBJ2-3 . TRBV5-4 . CASSLDPDTQYF TGTGCCAGCAGCTTGGATCCAGATACGCAGTATTTT
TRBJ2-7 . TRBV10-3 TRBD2 CAISDHPGRNYEQYF TGTGCCATCAGTGACCATCCCGGGAGGAACTACGAGCAGTACTTC
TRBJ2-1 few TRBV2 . CAGQPDYQQRNEQFF TGTGCCGGCCAACCCGACTACCAACAACGCAATGAGCAGTTCTTC
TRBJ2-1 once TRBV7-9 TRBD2 CASSPPGLAGSGNEQFF TGTGCCAGCAGCCCTCCGGGACTAGCGGGGTCGGGCAATGAGCAGTTCTTC
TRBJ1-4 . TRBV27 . CASSSRGATNEKLFF TGTGCCAGCAGTTCGCGGGGGGCAACTAATGAAAAACTGTTTTTT
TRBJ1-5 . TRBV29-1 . CSAGDTNQPQHF TGCAGCGCTGGGGACACTAATCAGCCCCAGCATTTT
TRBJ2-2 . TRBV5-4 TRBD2 CASSREGRAGELFF TGTGCCAGCAGCCGGGAGGGGAGGGCCGGGGAGCTGTTTTTT
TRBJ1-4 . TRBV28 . CASSGGGDEKLFF TGTGCCAGCAGTGGGGGCGGGGATGAAAAACTGTTTTTT
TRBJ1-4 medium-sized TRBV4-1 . CASSQPDGSTNEKLFF TGCGCCAGCAGCCAACCCGACGGTTCAACTAATGAAAAACTGTTTTTT
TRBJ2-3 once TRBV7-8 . CASSGRDPTLTDTQYF TGTGCCAGCAGCGGCCGGGACCCGACCCTCACAGATACGCAGTATTTT
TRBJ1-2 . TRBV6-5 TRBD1 CASSPRQGRYGYTF TGTGCCAGCAGCCCCAGACAGGGAAGGTATGGCTACACCTTC
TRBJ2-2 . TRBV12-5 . CASGLVLGETGELFF TGTGCTAGTGGTTTGGTATTGGGGGAAACCGGGGAGCTGTTTTTT
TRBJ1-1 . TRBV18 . CASSGMNTEAFF TGTGCCAGCTCAGGCATGAACACTGAAGCTTTCTTT
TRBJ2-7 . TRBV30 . CAWRDFREQYF TGTGCCTGGAGAGATTTTCGTGAGCAGTACTTC
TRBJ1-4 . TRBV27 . CASSLSGANEKLFF TGTGCCAGCAGTTTGTCCGGGGCCAACGAAAAACTGTTTTTT